This T cell receptor (beta chain) is from a study of blood T cell repertoires in COVID-19. Study in general: COVID-19 samples, acute and convalescent, were from the United States, Italy and Spain. PBMCs, B-cell-depleted T cells, or T cells were the source of the cDNA or gDNA that made up the material.

Trimming at V came to 1 base and at J to 1 base, leaving 2 bases not matched to a gene. Germline loops: CDR1 SGHRS, CDR2 YFSETQ. The CDR3 length is 15 residues. Source study methods: Nucleated cell counts were estimated from reference gene primer amplification. Using immunoSEQ multiplex PCR, the repertoire was profiled, and TCRdb retains in-frame clones only, with some absent. That table gives V, J and clone size, and the DNA gave D and trimming. The data show 130,000 or so clones, with less than 85% seen just once and roughly an eighth held by the top ten. V usage is TRBV5-1 and J usage is TRBJ2-7, with 10 positions matching TRBD2. The sample comprised peripheral blood. The clonotype originates from a woman aged 60-70 years with acute or convalescent COVID-19. The DNA of the CDR3 is TGCGCCAGCAGCTTGACTAGCGGGGTTTCCTACGAGCAGTACTTC. Protein sequence: CASSLTSGVSYEQYF.